Sequencing of this T cell receptor beta chain was carried out in a study of blood T cell repertoires in COVID-19 (TCRdb year 2020). As for the study more broadly: Collaborator samples came from the United States, Italy and Spain and covered acute and convalescent phases of COVID-19. HLA class I and class II types, where available, came from metadata supplied by the sample provider rather than from assay-based typing. Sample metadata almost always included a de-identified subject ID, COVID-19 status, age in years and sex. The repertoires were released in a freely available public database meant as a resource for research on the immune response to SARS-CoV-2. The material from the prospective study consisted of cDNA or gDNA derived from T cells, B-cell-depleted T cells, or PBMCs. Deeply sampled blood TCRbeta repertoires from subjects exposed to, actively infected with, or recovered from COVID-19 were included in the dataset. Samples came from the ongoing ImmuneRACE study (first 160 participants) plus 1,254 subjects from 6 global collaborators.

The collaborating institutions used their own protocols to collect whole blood in K2EDTA tubes. For TCRbeta analysis, collaborators shipped samples as frozen whole blood, isolated PBMCs, or DNA extracted from either of those sample types. The paper as a whole reports these results and caveats: The amount of clinical and demographic metadata varied by source and participant and was provided uncurated.

CDR1 is given as LNHNV and CDR2 as YYDKDF, both from the germline V gene (reference sequence). V has 3 bases trimmed and J has 3 bases trimmed; junction bases matching no gene number 6. Measured from the cysteine to the phenylalanine, the CDR3 is 16 residues long. Just CDR3 DNA is preserved here, 48 bases in frame from base 1. TCRbeta CDR3 regions were amplified from genomic DNA by means of the immunoSEQ Assay, a bias-controlled multiplex PCR. Concerning the study's data processing: Within the assay, amplification of reference gene primers was used to estimate how many nucleated cells each sample contained. To quantify the absolute abundance of each unique TCRbeta CDR3 rearrangement, sequence reads were collapsed and filtered. Productive Simpson clonality was computed per sample as the square root of Simpson's diversity index over productive rearrangements. Imported from immuneACCESS, the table was reduced by TCRdb to in-frame sequences with V and J called. These copies leave out some clones; in studies compared against another copy, an unresolved V gene accounts for under half, and the cause of the remainder is not known. D and trimming were read from the DNA, whereas the V and J calls and clone size are those reported in that table. Recorded for this sample are 10,000 to 15,000 clones; about 90% of them occurred a single time. The ten largest clones add up to around 30% of the sample.

A remark on this clone: Its antigen is unknown. No much larger clone exists at a distance of one base, and base qualities are not known.

The sequenced material came from peripheral blood. The sequence is built from TRBV15 and TRBJ2-3, and 10 bases in between align with TRBD2. This TCR came from a human donor in a cohort sampled during active COVID-19. The CDR3 region has the sequence CATSRLSGGRTDTQYF. The sequence in DNA is TGTGCCACCAGCAGGCTTAGCGGGGGGAGGACAGATACGCAGTATTTT.